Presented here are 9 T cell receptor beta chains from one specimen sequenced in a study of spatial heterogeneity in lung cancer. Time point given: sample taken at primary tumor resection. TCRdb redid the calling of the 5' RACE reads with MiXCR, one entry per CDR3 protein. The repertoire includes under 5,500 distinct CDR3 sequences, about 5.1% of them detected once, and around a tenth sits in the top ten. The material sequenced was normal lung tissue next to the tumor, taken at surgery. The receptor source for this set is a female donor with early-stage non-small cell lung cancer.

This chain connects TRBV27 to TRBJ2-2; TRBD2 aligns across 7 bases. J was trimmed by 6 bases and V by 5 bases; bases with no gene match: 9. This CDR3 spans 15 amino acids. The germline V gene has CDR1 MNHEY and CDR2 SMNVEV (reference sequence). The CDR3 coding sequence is TGTGCCAGCAGTCCGAGGACTAGTAAAGCCGGGGAGCTGTTTTTT. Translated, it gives CASSPRTSKAGELFF.

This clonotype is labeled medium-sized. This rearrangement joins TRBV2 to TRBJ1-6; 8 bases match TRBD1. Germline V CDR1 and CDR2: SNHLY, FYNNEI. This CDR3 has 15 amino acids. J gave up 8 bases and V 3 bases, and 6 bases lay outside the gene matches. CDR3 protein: CASSEAQGAYSPLHF. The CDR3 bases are TGTGCCAGCAGTGAGGCCCAGGGGGCATATTCACCCCTCCACTTT.

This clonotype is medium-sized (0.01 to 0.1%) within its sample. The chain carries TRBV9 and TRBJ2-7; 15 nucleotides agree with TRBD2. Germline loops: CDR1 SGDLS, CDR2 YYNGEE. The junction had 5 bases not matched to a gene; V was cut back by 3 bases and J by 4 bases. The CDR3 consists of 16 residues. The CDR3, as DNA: TGTGCCAGCAGCGCGGGACTAGCGGGAGGAACGTACGAGCAGTACTTC. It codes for CASSAGLAGGTYEQYF.

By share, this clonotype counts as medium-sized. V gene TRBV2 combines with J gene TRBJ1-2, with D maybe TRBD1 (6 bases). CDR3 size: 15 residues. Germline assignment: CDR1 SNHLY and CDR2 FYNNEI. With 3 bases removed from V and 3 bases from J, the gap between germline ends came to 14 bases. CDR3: CASSDGGTPYYGYTF. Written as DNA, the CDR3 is TGTGCCAGCAGTGACGGAGGGACACCATACTATGGCTACACCTTC.

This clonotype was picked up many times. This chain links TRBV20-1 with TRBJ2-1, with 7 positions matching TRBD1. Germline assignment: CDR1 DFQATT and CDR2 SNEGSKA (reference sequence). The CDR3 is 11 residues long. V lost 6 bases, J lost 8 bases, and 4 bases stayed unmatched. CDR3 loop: CSARQGDEQFF. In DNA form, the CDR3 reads TGCAGTGCCCGACAGGGCGATGAGCAGTTCTTC.

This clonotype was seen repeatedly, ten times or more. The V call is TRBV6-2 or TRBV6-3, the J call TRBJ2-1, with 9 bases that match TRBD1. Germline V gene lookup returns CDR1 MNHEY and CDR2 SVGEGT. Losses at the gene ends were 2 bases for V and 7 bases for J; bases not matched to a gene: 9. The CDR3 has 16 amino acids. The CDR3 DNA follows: TGTGCCAGCAGTTACACCGGGACAGGGAAAGAAAATGAGCAGTTCTTC. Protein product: CASSYTGTGKENEQFF.

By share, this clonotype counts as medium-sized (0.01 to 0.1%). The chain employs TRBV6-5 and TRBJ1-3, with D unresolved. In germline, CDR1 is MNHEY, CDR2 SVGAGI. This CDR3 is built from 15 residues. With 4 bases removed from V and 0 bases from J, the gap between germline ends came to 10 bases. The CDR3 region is CASSSYGLSGNTIYF. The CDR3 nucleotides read TGTGCCAGCAGTTCGTACGGACTCTCTGGAAACACCATATATTTT.

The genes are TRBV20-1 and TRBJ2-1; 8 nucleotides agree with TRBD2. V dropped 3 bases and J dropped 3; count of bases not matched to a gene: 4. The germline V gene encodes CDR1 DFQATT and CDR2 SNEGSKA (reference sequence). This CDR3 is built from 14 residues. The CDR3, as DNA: TGCAGTGCTAGGACCGGGACTAGCTACAATGAGCAGTTCTTC. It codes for CSARTGTSYNEQFF.

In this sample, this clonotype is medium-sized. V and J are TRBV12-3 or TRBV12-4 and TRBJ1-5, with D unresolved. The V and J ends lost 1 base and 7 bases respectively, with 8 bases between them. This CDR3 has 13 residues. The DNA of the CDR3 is TGTGCCAGCAGTTTAGGGGGTGGACAGCCCCAGCATTTT. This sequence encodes CASSLGGGQPQHF.